This T cell receptor beta chain was observed in a study of human T cells and chemical hapten exposure. General study results and limits: Donor immune responses may differ from healthy people's, since all donors had alopecia.

One entry per CDR3 protein, called by TCRdb with MiXCR from the RACE reads. The repertoire holds around 360,000 distinct CDR3 sequences, under 6.5% seen once, with less than 6.5% in the top ten. Time point described: patch test 2, 6 weeks after DPC sensitization. The treatment here: therapeutic diphenylcyclopropenone sensitization with weekly scalp DPC. Participating donors were patients with alopecia, aged 18 to 70 years, considered appropriate candidates for DPC. Blood, whole and unfractionated, served as the source for total RNA extraction. The germline gives CDR1 SGHAT, CDR2 FQNNGV. The CDR3 is made up of 17 amino acids. Between the trimmed V and J ends, which lost 5 bases and 0 bases, there was a span of 14 bases. On this clonotype itself: The antigen is unknown.

The TCR sequence derives from a woman between 18 and 29 years old with alopecia areata. Some clones in this sample may be carry-over from other donors' samples. The chain employs TRBV11-2 and TRBJ2-6; D is tentatively TRBD1 or TRBD2 (5 bases each). The sequencing used whole blood, collected in connection with sensitization to the hapten diphenylcyclopropenone (DPC). CDR3 region: CASSTRDQFSGANVLTF. The CDR3 DNA sequence: TGTGCCAGCAGCACACGGGACCAGTTCTCTGGGGCCAACGTCCTGACTTTC.